The 14 T cell receptor beta chains below all came from one sample that was sequenced in a study of T cell changes during pregnancy in multiple sclerosis. Sequencing was performed with immunoSEQ multiplex PCR; in TCRdb, only in-frame clones are kept and a portion is missing. This table has some 75,000 clones, 90% to 95% appearing once. The sample here was peripheral blood, taken in the second trimester of pregnancy. The receptors were sampled from a female donor with multiple sclerosis, enrolled in a pregnancy study.

This chain connects TRBV10-1 to TRBJ2-7; 7 bases align to TRBD2. V gave up 8 bases and J gave up 2 bases; unmatched junction bases: 3. Looked up from germline, CDR1 is WNHNN and CDR2 is SYGVQD (reference sequence). CDR3 length: 12 residues. The CDR3: CASLGLAYEQYF. The DNA of the CDR3 is TGCGCCAGCTTAGGACTAGCCTACGAGCAGTACTTC.

The V and J genes are TRBV5-8 and TRBJ2-7, with TRBD2 matching over 8 bases. The germline V gene has CDR1 SGHTS and CDR2 YDEGEE. V was clipped by 4 bases and J by 2 bases; unmatched bases: 11. The CDR3 has 16 residues. CDR3 loop: CASSHLAGRITYEQYF. The CDR3 DNA sequence: TGTGCCAGCAGCCACTTAGCGGGGCGGATTACCTACGAGCAGTACTTC.

This chain joins TRBV10-2 and TRBJ1-2; tentatively, D is TRBD1 (5 bases). CDR3 length equals 15 residues. Between the trimmed V and J ends, which lost 0 bases and 1 base, there was a span of 9 bases. Germline-derived CDR1 and CDR2 are WSHSY and SAAADI. The CDR3 is CASSESQADNYGYTF. The CDR3, as DNA: TGCGCCAGCAGTGAGTCACAGGCAGATAACTATGGCTACACCTTC.

The genes are TRBV7-2 and TRBJ1-5; D remains unclear. V dropped 5 bases and J dropped 2 bases, with 7 bases sitting between them. The CDR3 covers 13 residues. CDR1 is SGHTA, CDR2 FQGNSA, per germline. DNA of the CDR3: TGTGCCAGCAGCCGGAGCCGCAATCAGCCCCAGCATTTT. It codes for CASSRSRNQPQHF.

The V gene is TRBV5-4, the J gene TRBJ2-5; the match to TRBD2 covers 14 bases. Germline CDR1 SGHNT, CDR2 YYREEE (reference sequence). The CDR3 covers 16 residues. The V gene end was trimmed by 5 bases and the J gene end by 5 bases; junction bases not matched to a gene: 8. The DNA for the CDR3 is TGTGCCAGCAGTTCTCCGACTAGCGGGAGGGGGGAGACCCAGTACTTC. Protein sequence: CASSSPTSGRGETQYF.

The V call is TRBV18, the J call TRBJ2-2; TRBD1 matches at 10 bases. Germline V gene sequence: CDR1 KGHSH, CDR2 LQKENI. V was pared by 3 bases and J by 6 bases, with 4 bases of the junction left unmatched. CDR3 length equals 15 residues. This chain's CDR3 is CASSPGTGDAGELFF. Written as DNA, the CDR3 is TGTGCCAGCTCACCCGGGACAGGGGACGCCGGGGAGCTGTTTTTT. The entire variable domain, with the rest obtained from reference TRBV18 and TRBJ2-2, is as follows: NAGVMQNPRHLVRRRGQEARLRCSPMKGHSHVYWYRQLPEEGLKFMVYLQKENIIDESGMPKERFSAEFPKEGPSILRIQQVVRGDSAAYFCASSPGTGDAGELFFGEGSRLTVL.

This chain uses TRBV5-1 with TRBJ2-7; 14 positions agree with TRBD2. There are 17 residues in the CDR3. V dropped 5 bases and J dropped 2; count of bases not matched to a gene: 9. The germline CDR1 and CDR2 sequences are SGHRS and YFSETQ. The chain's CDR3 is CASRDGTSGSKPYEQYF. The CDR3 nucleotides read TGCGCCAGCAGGGATGGGACTAGCGGGAGTAAACCCTACGAGCAGTACTTC. Filled out from reference TRBV5-1 and TRBJ2-7, the complete variable domain reads KAGVTQTPRYLIKTRGQQVTLSCSPISGHRSVSWYQQTPGQGLQFLFEYFSETQRNKGNFPGRFSGRQFSNSRSEMNVSTLELGDSALYLCASRDGTSGSKPYEQYFGPGTRLTVT.

CDR3 sequence (DNA): TGTGCCAGCAGCAAAAAGGTGGACGGACTACTTATCTACGAGCAGTACTTC. Protein product: CASSKKVDGLLIYEQYF. The chain employs TRBV21-1 and TRBJ2-7; the table's D call, TRBD2, was not checked against the DNA. TRBV21-1 is noted as a pseudogene. The CDR3 consists of 17 residues.

CDR3 in amino acids: CASSLSGTGKETQYF. The CDR3 DNA follows: TGTGCCAGCAGTTTGTCCGGGACAGGGAAAGAGACCCAGTACTTC. The J gene is TRBJ2-5, the V gene TRBV27; 9 bases are a match to TRBD1. V lost 3 bases, J lost 3 bases, and 5 bases stayed unmatched. The CDR3 length is 15 residues. Per the germline V gene, CDR1 is MNHEY and CDR2 is SMNVEV (reference sequence).

This chain uses TRBV7-9 with TRBJ1-4; D is uncertain. Germline CDR1 reads SEHNR; CDR2 reads FQNEAQ (reference sequence). The CDR3 contains 12 residues. The V and J ends lost 11 bases and 3 bases respectively, with 10 bases between them. This chain's CDR3 is CAYGRPNEKLFF. Written as DNA, the CDR3 is TGTGCCTACGGGAGACCTAATGAAAAACTGTTTTTT.

CDR3 DNA: TGTGCCAGCAGCTCTCCGGCGGGAGCGAATTCCTACGAGCAGTACTTC. Encoded protein: CASSSPAGANSYEQYF. This chain links TRBV7-9 with TRBJ2-7; 7 nucleotides align to TRBD2. The CDR3 length is 16 residues. Germline assignment: CDR1 SEHNR and CDR2 FQNEAQ (reference sequence). V gave up 4 bases and J gave up 1 base; unmatched junction bases: 10.

The chain has TRBV4-1 and TRBJ2-7, with TRBD2 identical over 7 bases. With 2 bases clipped from V and 3 bases from J, the junction kept 7 bases outside the gene matches. CDR1 and CDR2 (germline): MGHRA, YSYEKL. The CDR3 runs to 15 residues. CDR3 sequence reads: CASSQLPGGYYEQYF. The CDR3 coding sequence is TGCGCCAGCAGCCAACTTCCGGGAGGCTACTACGAGCAGTACTTC.

The chain has TRBV5-8 and TRBJ1-1, with D possibly being TRBD1 (5 bases). The CDR3 consists of 13 residues. From germline, CDR1 is SGHTS and CDR2 YDEGEE. V lost 0 bases and J 5 bases, leaving 8 bases between the germline ends. The chain's CDR3 is CASSLGAGTEAFF. CDR3 DNA: TGTGCCAGCAGCTTGGGCGCAGGGACTGAAGCTTTCTTT.

This clone was detected only once. The V and J genes are TRBV6-1 and TRBJ1-5; possibly TRBD1 for D (6 bases). The CDR3 is 14 residues long. Per the germline V gene, CDR1 is MNHNS and CDR2 is SASEGT. V was cut by 8 bases and J by 0 bases, with 11 bases left in between. CDR3 in DNA: TGTGCCAGCGGGGGCGCTTATAGCAATCAGCCCCAGCATTTT. Protein sequence: CASGGAYSNQPQHF.